The table lists the clone carrying this TCR beta chain with a few counts. This specimen comes from a study of blood T cells in healthy people across ages. For the second PCR, which ran for roughly 6 to 11 cycles, a sample-barcoded 5' primer and a J-beta primer mix were used. A single record per CDR3 protein comes from TCRdb applying MiXCR to the 5' RACE reads. The sample lists about 1.4 million distinct CDR3 sequences, approximately 60% occurring once. The CDR3 has 13 residues. Looked up from germline, CDR1 is SQVTM and CDR2 is ANQGSEA. Trimming removed 4 bases from V and 3 bases from J; junction bases left unmatched: 1.

The sample was blood. The clonotype comes from a man younger than 35 in good health. The V call is TRBV29-1, the J call TRBJ2-5; 11 bases are a match to TRBD1. CDR3 nucleotides: TGCAGCGTTGGGACAGGGGGCAAAGAGACCCAGTACTTC. Protein sequence: CSVGTGGKETQYF.